This T cell receptor beta chain appears in the sequencing data of a study of T cells in localized non-small cell lung cancer. Generated by immunoSEQ multiplex PCR, the TCRdb table keeps only in-frame clones and is missing some. Here the sample spans 30,000 to 40,000 clones, roughly 78% being singletons. A remark on this clone: What it recognizes is unknown.

Study results and limitations: Turning up in adjacent lung were a median around 60 of the top 100 tumor clones. Heterogeneity stays possible, as sequencing covered only one tumor region.

The CDR3 runs to 15 residues. Germline V gene sequence: CDR1 SGHRS, CDR2 YFSETQ. With 4 bases clipped from V and 5 bases from J, the junction kept 11 bases outside the gene matches. The sequence was collected from a male donor aged 60 or older with stage II squamous cell lung carcinoma. The sequenced sample was peripheral blood, obtained before any cancer treatment. V gene TRBV5-1 combines with J gene TRBJ2-7, with 8 bases fitting TRBD1. The CDR3: CASSGSGQGANEQYF. CDR3 sequence (DNA): TGCGCCAGCAGCGGGAGTGGACAGGGAGCCAACGAGCAGTACTTC.